The entry that follows covers one TCR beta chain sequence. Method: immunoSEQ multiplex PCR; TCRdb's copy keeps in-frame clones and lacks some. The data show about 110,000 clones, under 85% seen once. The data were obtained in a study of cytomegalovirus exposure and HLA in healthy donors. Germline values: CDR1 MNHNS, CDR2 SASEGT. V gave up 6 bases and J gave up 4 bases; unmatched junction bases: 10. The CDR3 loop spans 15 amino acids. V gene TRBV6-1 combines with J gene TRBJ1-2, with 8 bases fitting TRBD1. The sequence derives from a woman under 30 in good health and CMV-seronegative. Source material: PBMCs. Here the CDR3 reads CASRYDGQGGYGYTF. In DNA, the CDR3 is TGTGCCAGCAGGTACGATGGACAGGGCGGCTATGGCTACACCTTC.